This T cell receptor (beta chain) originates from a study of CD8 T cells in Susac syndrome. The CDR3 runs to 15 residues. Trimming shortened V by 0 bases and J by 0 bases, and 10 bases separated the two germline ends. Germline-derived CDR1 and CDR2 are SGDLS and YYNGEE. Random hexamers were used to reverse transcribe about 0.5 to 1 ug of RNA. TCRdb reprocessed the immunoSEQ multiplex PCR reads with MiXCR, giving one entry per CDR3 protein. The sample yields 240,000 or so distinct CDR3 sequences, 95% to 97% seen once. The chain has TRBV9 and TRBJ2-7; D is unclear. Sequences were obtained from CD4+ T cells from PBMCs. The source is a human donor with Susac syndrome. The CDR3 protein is CASSVGVSTSYEQYF. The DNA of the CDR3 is TGTGCCAGCAGCGTAGGAGTAAGCACCTCCTACGAGCAGTACTTC.